This TCR beta chain appears in the sequencing data of a study of shared clonotypes between healthy human individuals. Repertoires were generated with immunoSEQ multiplex PCR, while TCRdb's copy carries only in-frame clones and drops some. The repertoire holds 850,000 to 1,100,000 clones, 60% to 85% seen once, with over 0.8% in the top ten. Study-level results: Depth was large, yet rarefaction showed that sorted-subset sequencing was incomplete. Donors were few, which limited the genetic and exposure-history diversity represented.

From germline, CDR1 is LNHNV and CDR2 YYDKDF (reference sequence). The CDR3 spans 14 residues. Deletions cut 8 bases from V and 2 bases from J, with 14 bases between. Details on this clone: No antigen is known for it.

The origin of this receptor is a young man in good health. Some clones in this sample may be carry-over from other donors' samples. Sequenced material: memory CD4+ T cells from PBMCs. Noted subset: CD45RA-negative fraction. This chain connects TRBV15 to TRBJ2-3; no clear D gene. The CDR3 DNA reads as TGTGCCACCGGCCGCGACCAACACACAGATACGCAGTATTTT. It yields the protein CATGRDQHTDTQYF.